This TCR beta chain was observed in a study of CD8 T cells in Susac syndrome. Negative isolation yielded the CD8+ and CD4+ T cells, while FACS enriched the TEMRA cells. It was with random hexamers that roughly 0.5 to 1 ug RNA was reverse transcribed. immunoSEQ multiplex PCR amplified TCR beta CDR3 across 54 Vbeta, 13 Jbeta. Using its own MiXCR run on the immunoSEQ multiplex PCR reads, TCRdb lists one record per CDR3 protein. The sample carries about 180,000 distinct CDR3 sequences, roughly 95% recorded once. The CDR3 spans 16 residues. Trimming took 6 bases from V and 0 from J; bases not matched to a gene: 8.

Specimen: CD8+ T cells from PBMCs. J is TRBJ2-1 and V is TRBV12-3 or TRBV12-4, with 7 bases aligning to TRBD2. The source of this sequence is a human donor with multiple sclerosis. The CDR3 coding sequence is TGTGCCAGCAGATATACTAGCGCGAGCTCCTACAATGAGCAGTTCTTC. It codes for CASRYTSASSYNEQFF.